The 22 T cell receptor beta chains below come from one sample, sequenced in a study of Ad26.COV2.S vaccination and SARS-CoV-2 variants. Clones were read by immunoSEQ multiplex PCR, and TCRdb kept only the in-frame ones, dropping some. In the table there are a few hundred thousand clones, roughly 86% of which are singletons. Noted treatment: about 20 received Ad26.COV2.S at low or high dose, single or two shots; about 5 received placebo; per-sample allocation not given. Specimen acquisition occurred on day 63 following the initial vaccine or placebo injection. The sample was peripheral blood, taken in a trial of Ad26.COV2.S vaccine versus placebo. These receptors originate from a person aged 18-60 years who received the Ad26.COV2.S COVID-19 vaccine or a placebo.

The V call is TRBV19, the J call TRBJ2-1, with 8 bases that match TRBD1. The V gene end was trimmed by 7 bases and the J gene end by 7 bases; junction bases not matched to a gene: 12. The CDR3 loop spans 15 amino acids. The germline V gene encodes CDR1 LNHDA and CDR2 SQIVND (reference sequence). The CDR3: CASKVSGGNRNEQFF. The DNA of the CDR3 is TGTGCCAGTAAAGTATCAGGGGGCAACAGGAATGAGCAGTTCTTC.

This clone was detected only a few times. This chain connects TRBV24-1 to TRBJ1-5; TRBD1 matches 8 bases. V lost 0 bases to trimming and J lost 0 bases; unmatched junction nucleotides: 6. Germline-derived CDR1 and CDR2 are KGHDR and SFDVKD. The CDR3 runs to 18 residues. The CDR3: CATSDLLLDRDSNQPQHF. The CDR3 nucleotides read TGTGCCACCAGTGATTTGCTTCTGGACAGGGATAGCAATCAGCCCCAGCATTTT.

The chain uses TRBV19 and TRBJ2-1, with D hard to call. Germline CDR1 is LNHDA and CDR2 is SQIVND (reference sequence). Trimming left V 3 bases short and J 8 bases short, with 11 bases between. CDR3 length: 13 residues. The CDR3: CASSMNGHHEQFF. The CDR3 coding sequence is TGTGCCAGTAGTATGAATGGGCATCATGAGCAGTTCTTC.

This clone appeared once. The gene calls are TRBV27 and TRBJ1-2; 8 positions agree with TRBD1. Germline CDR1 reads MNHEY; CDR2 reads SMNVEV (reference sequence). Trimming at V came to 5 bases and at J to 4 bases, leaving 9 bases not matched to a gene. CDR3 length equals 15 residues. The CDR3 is CASSPRDRPAYGYTF. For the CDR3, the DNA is TGTGCCAGCAGTCCCCGGGACAGGCCCGCCTATGGCTACACCTTC.

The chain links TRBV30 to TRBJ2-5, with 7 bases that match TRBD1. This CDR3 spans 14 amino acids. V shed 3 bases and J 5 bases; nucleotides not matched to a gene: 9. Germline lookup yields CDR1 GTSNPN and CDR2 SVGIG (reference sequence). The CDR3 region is CAWSPGTAGETQYF. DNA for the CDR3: TGTGCCTGGAGCCCCGGGACAGCTGGGGAGACCCAGTACTTC.

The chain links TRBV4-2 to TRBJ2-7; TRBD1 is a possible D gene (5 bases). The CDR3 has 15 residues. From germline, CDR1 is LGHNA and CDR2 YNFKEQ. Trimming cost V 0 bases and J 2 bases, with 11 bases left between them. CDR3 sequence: CASSQDLGQTYEQYF. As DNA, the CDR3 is TGTGCCAGCAGCCAAGACCTGGGGCAGACCTACGAGCAGTACTTC.

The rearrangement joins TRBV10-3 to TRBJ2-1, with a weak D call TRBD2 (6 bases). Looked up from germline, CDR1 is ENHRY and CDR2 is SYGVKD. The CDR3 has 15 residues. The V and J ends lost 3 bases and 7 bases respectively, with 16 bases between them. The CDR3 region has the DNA TGTGCCATCAGTGACCCCACGCTGGGGGGAAATGAGCAGTTCTTC. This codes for CAISDPTLGGNEQFF.

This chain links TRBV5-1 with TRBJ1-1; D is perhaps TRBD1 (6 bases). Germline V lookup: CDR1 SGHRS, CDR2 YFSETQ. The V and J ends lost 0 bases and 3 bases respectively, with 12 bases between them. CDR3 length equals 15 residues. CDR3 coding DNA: TGCGCCAGCAGCTTGGGTGATCGGACAGACACTGAAGCTTTCTTT. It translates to CASSLGDRTDTEAFF.

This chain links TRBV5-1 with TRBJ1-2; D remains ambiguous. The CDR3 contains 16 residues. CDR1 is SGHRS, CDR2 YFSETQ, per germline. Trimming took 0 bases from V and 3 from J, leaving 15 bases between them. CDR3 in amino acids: CASSLGKGAVDYGYTF. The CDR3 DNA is TGCGCCAGCAGCTTGGGGAAAGGCGCTGTTGACTATGGCTACACCTTC.

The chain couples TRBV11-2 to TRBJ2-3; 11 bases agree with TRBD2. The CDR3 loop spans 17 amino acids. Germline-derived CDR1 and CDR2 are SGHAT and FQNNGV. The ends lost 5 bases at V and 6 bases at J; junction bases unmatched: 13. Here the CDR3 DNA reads TGTGCCAGCAGCCCAGGACGACTAGCGGGACGGTCTGATACGCAGTATTTT. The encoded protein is CASSPGRLAGRSDTQYF. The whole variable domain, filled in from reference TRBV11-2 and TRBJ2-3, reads EAGVAQSPRYKIIEKRQSVAFWCNPISGHATLYWYQQILGQGPKLLIQFQNNGVVDDSQLPKDRFSAERLKGVDSTLKIQPAKLEDSAVYLCASSPGRLAGRSDTQYFGPGTRLTVL.

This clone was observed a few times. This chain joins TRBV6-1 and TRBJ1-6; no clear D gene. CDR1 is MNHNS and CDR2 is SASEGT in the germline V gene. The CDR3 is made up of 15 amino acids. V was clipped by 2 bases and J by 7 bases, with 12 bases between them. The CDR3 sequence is CASSEREDGNSPLHF. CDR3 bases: TGTGCCAGCAGTGAAAGAGAGGATGGGAATTCACCCCTCCACTTT.

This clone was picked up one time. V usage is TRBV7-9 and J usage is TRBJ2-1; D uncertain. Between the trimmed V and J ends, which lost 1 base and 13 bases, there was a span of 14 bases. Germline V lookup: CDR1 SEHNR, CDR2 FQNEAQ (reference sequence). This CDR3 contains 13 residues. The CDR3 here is CASSLGPLSLQFF. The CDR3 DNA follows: TGTGCCAGCAGCTTAGGGCCACTTAGTTTACAGTTCTTC.

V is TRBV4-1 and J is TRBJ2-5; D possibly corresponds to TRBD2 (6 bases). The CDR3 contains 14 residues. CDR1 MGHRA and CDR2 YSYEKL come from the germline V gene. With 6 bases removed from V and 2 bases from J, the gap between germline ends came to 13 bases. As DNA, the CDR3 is TGCGCCAGCAGGGCACTAGCCTTACAAGAGACCCAGTACTTC. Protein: CASRALALQETQYF.

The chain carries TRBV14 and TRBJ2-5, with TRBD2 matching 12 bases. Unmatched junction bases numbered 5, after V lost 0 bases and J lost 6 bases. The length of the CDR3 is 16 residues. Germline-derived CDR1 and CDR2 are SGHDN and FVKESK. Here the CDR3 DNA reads TGTGCCAGCAGCCAAGATCTAGCGGGGGGGATGAAGACCCAGTACTTC. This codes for CASSQDLAGGMKTQYF.

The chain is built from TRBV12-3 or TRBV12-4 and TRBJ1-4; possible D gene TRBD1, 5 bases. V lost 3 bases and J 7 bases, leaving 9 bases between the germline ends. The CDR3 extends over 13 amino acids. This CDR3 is CASSLTGAEKLFF. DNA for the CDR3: TGTGCCAGCAGTTTGACCGGGGCTGAAAAACTGTTTTTT.

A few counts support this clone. The CDR3 here is CASSAQGTGYGYTF. In nucleotides, the CDR3 is TGTGCCAGCAGCGCTCAGGGGACGGGCTATGGCTACACCTTC. This chain connects TRBV5-6 to TRBJ1-2; D perhaps matches TRBD1 (6 bases). This CDR3 contains 14 residues. The V and J ends lost 4 bases and 4 bases respectively, with 14 bases between them. Germline lookup yields CDR1 SGHDT and CDR2 YYEEEE.

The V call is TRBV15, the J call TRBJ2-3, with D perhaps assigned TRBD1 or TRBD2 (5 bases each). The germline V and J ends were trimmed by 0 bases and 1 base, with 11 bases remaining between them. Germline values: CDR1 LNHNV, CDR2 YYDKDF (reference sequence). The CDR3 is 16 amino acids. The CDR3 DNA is TGTGCCACCAGCAGAGATTGGGGGTGGGGCACAGATACGCAGTATTTT. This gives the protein CATSRDWGWGTDTQYF. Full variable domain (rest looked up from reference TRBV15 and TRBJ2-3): DAMVIQNPRYQVTQFGKPVTLSCSQTLNHNVMYWYQQKSSQAPKLLFHYYDKDFNNEADTPDNFQSRRPNTSFCFLDIRSPGLGDTAMYLCATSRDWGWGTDTQYFGPGTRLTVL.

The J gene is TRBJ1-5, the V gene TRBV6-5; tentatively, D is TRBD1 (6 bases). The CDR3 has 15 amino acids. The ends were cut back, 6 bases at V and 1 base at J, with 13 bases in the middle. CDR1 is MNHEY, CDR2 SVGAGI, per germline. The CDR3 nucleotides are TGTGCCAGCAGACCACAGGGCTCGAGCAATCAGCCCCAGCATTTT. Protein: CASRPQGSSNQPQHF.

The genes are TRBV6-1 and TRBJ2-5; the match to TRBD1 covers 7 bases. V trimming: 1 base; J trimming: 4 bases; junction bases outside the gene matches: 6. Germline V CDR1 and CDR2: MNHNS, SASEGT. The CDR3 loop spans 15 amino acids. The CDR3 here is CASSEGHRGGETQYF. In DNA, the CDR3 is TGTGCCAGCAGTGAAGGTCACAGGGGCGGAGAGACCCAGTACTTC.

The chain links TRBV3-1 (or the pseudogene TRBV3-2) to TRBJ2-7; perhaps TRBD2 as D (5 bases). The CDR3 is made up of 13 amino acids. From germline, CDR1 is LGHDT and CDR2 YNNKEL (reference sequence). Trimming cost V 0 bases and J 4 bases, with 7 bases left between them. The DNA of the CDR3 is TGTGCCAGCAGCCAAGAAAGGAGGTACGAGCAGTACTTC. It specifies CASSQERRYEQYF.

The CDR3 region has the DNA TGTGCCAGCAGGGTGACAGGGGGGAGGACCGGGGAGCTGTTTTTT. This gives the protein CASRVTGGRTGELFF. The genes are TRBV6-6 and TRBJ2-2, with 9 bases identical to TRBD1. The CDR3 has 15 residues. Germline V lookup: CDR1 MNHNY, CDR2 SVGAGI (reference sequence). V lost 6 bases, J lost 5 bases, and 7 bases stayed unmatched.

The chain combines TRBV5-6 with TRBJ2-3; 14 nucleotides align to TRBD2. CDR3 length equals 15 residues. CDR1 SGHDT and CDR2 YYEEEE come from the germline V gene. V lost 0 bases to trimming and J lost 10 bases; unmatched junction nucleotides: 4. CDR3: CASSLGLAGGPAQYF. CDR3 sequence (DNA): TGTGCCAGCAGCTTGGGACTAGCGGGGGGGCCAGCGCAGTATTTT.